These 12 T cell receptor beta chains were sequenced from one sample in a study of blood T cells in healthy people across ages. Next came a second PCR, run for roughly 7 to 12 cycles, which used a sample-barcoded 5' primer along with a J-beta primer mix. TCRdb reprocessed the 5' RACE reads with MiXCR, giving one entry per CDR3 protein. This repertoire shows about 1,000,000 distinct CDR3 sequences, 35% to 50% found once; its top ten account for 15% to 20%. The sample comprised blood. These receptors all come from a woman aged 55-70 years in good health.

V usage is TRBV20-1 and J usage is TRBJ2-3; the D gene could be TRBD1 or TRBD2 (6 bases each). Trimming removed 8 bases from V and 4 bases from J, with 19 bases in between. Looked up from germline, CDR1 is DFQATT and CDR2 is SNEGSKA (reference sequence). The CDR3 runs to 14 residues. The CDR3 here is CSSGAGALSDTQYF. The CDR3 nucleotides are TGCAGTTCGGGGGCCGGGGCTTTGTCAGATACGCAGTATTTT.

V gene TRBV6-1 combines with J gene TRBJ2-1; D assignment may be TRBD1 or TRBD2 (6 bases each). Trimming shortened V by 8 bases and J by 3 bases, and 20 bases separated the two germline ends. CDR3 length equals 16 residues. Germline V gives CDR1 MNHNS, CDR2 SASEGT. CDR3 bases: TGTGCCAGCGGGGAACGAGGGGGGCTTCTCTACAATGAGCAGTTCTTC. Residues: CASGERGGLLYNEQFF.

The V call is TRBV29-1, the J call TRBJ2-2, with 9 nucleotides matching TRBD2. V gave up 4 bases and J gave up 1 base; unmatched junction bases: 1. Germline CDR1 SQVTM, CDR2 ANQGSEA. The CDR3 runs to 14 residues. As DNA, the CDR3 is TGCAGCGTTGGCGGGGGGGAGAACACCGGGGAGCTGTTTTTT. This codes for CSVGGGENTGELFF.

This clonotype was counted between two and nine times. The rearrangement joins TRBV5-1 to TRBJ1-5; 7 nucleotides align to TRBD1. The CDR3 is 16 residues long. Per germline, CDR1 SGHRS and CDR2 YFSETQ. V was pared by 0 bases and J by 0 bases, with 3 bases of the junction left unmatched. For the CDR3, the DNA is TGCGCCAGCAGCTTGGGTTCAGGGGGTAGCAATCAGCCCCAGCATTTT. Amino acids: CASSLGSGGSNQPQHF.

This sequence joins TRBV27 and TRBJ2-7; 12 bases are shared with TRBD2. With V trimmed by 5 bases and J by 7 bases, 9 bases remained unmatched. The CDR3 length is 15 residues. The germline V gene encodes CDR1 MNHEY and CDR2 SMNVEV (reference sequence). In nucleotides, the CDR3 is TGTGCCAGCAGTGCGACTAGCGGGAGAACGGATGAGCAGTACTTC. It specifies CASSATSGRTDEQYF.

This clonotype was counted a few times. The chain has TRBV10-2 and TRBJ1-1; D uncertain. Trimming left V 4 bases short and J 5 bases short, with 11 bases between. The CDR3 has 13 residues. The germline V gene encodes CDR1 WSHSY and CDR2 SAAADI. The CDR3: CASSGRTGTEAFF. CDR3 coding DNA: TGCGCCAGCAGTGGGAGGACTGGGACTGAAGCTTTCTTT.

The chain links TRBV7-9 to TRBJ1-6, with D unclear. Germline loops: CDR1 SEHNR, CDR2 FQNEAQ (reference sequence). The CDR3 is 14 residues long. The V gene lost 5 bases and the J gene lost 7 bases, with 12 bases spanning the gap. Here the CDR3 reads CASSAQTDNSPLHF. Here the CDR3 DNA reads TGTGCCAGCAGCGCTCAGACCGACAATTCACCCCTCCACTTT. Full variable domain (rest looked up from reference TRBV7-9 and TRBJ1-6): DTGVSQNPRHKITKRGQNVTFRCDPISEHNRLYWYRQTLGQGPEFLTYFQNEAQLEKSRLLSDRFSAERPKGSFSTLEIQRTEQGDSAMYLCASSAQTDNSPLHFGNGTRLTVT.

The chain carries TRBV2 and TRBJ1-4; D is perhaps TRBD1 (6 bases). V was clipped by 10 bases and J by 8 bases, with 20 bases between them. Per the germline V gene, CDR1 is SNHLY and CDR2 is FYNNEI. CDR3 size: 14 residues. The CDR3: CATTTSPGVEKLFF. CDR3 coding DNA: TGTGCCACCACCACGAGTCCAGGGGTCGAAAAACTGTTTTTT. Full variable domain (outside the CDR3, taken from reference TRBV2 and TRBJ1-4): EPEVTQTPSHQVTQMGQEVILRCVPISNHLYFYWYRQILGQKVEFLVSFYNNEISEKSEIFDDQFSVERPDGSNFTLKIRSTKLEDSAMYFCATTTSPGVEKLFFGSGTQLSVL.

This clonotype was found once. Here the CDR3 reads CASSFSRPRSTDTQYF. The CDR3 nucleotides read TGTGCCAGCAGTTTCTCCCGGCCGAGGAGCACAGATACGCAGTATTTT. The chain is built from TRBV27 and TRBJ2-3, with D unresolved. The V gene lost 3 bases and the J gene lost 0 bases, with 13 bases spanning the gap. Germline assignment: CDR1 MNHEY and CDR2 SMNVEV (reference sequence). The CDR3 contains 16 residues.

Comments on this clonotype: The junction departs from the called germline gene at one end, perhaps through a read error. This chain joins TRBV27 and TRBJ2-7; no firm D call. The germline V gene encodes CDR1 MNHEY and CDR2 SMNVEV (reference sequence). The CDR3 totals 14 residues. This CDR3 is CASSLSGRSCEQYF. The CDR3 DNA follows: TGTGCCAGCAGTTTATCCGGACGCTCCTGCGAGCAGTACTTC.

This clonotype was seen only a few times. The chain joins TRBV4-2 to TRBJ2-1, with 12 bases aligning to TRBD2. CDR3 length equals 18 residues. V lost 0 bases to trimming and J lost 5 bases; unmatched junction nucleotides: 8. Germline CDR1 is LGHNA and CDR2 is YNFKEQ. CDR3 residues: CASSQDGLAGGKHNEQFF. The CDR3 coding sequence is TGTGCCAGCAGCCAAGACGGGCTAGCGGGAGGGAAACACAATGAGCAGTTCTTC.

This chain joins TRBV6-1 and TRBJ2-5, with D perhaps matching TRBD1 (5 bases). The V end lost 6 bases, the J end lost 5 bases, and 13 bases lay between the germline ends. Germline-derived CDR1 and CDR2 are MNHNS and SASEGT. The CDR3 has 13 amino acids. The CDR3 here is CASRIDWGETQYF. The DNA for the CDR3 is TGTGCCAGCAGGATAGACTGGGGCGAGACCCAGTACTTC.